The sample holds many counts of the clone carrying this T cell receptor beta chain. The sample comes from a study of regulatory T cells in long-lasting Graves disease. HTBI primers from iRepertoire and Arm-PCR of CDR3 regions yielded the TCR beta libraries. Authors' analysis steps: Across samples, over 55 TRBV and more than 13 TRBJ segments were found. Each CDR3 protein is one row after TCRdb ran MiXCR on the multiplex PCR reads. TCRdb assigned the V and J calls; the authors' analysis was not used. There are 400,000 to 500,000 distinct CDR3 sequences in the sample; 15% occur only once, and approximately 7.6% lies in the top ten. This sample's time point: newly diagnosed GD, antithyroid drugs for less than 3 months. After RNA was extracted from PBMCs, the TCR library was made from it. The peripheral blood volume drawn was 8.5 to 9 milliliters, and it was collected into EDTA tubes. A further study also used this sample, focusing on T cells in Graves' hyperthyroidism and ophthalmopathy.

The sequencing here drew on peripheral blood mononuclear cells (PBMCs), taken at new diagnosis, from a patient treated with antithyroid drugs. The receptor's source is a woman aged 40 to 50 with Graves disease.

The CDR3 region has the DNA TGTGCCAGCAGTTTAGCGGGAGGGATCTACGAGCAGTACTTC. Translation: CASSLAGGIYEQYF. This chain connects TRBV28 to TRBJ2-7, with 9 positions matching TRBD2. CDR3 length equals 14 residues. Trimming removed 2 bases from V and 3 bases from J; junction bases left unmatched: 2. In germline, CDR1 is MDHEN, CDR2 SYDVKM.